The rows below give T cell receptor beta chains drawn from one sample of a study of cytomegalovirus exposure and HLA in healthy donors. Assay: immunoSEQ multiplex PCR; the TCRdb copy retains only in-frame clones and omits some. The table for this sample gives approximately 75,000 clones. The material sequenced was PBMCs. The receptors here all came from a boy between 10 and 17 years old in good health and CMV-seronegative. The CDR3 runs from the conserved cysteine through the conserved F or W. Fields, in order: CDR3 DNA, CDR3 protein, V gene, J gene, D gene, CDR3 length. A D gene is named only where the DNA matches it firmly.

CDR3nt: TGTGCCAGCAGCTTAACTAGGGGGGGGCCCGGGGGAGAGAATACTGAAGCTTTCTTT; CDR3aa: CASSLTRGGPGGENTEAFF; v_gene: TRBV11-2; j_gene: TRBJ1-1; d_gene: -; len: 19
CDR3nt: TGTGCCAGCAGTTTCCCCAGACAGGGGTTGGATGGCTACACCTTC; CDR3aa: CASSFPRQGLDGYTF; v_gene: TRBV28; j_gene: TRBJ1-2; d_gene: TRBD1; len: 15
CDR3nt: TGTGCCTGGAGAAGGGACAGTACTACTGAAGCTTTCTTT; CDR3aa: CAWRRDSTTEAFF; v_gene: TRBV30; j_gene: TRBJ1-1; d_gene: TRBD1; len: 13
CDR3nt: TGCGCCAGCAGGGACAGGGTCGGGGGTCAGCCCCAGCATTTT; CDR3aa: CASRDRVGGQPQHF; v_gene: TRBV4-1; j_gene: TRBJ1-5; d_gene: TRBD1; len: 14
CDR3nt: TGTGCCAGCAGGCCATCAGGGGGTATTTTCGACGAGCAGTACTTC; CDR3aa: CASRPSGGIFDEQYF; v_gene: TRBV6-1; j_gene: TRBJ2-7; d_gene: TRBD1; len: 15
CDR3nt: TGCGCCAGCAGCTTACGGACTAGCGGGGGGTCGAATGAGCAGTTCTTC; CDR3aa: CASSLRTSGGSNEQFF; v_gene: TRBV5-1; j_gene: TRBJ2-1; d_gene: TRBD2; len: 16
CDR3nt: TGTGCCAGCAGTGACGCGACCTCCGGGACTAGCGGGGGCGAGCAGTACTTC; CDR3aa: CASSDATSGTSGGEQYF; v_gene: TRBV6-1; j_gene: TRBJ2-7; d_gene: TRBD2; len: 17
CDR3nt: TGCGCCAGCAGCCAAGGACTAGCGGGAGGGCCCACAGATACGCAGTATTTT; CDR3aa: CASSQGLAGGPTDTQYF; v_gene: TRBV4-1; j_gene: TRBJ2-3; d_gene: TRBD2; len: 17
CDR3nt: TGTGCCAGCAGCGCCACGAAACTAGCGGGCACAGATACGCAGTATTTT; CDR3aa: CASSATKLAGTDTQYF; v_gene: TRBV9; j_gene: TRBJ2-3; d_gene: TRBD2; len: 16
CDR3nt: TGTGCCTGGAGAAGTTCAGGAAGGACTGAAGCTTTCTTT; CDR3aa: CAWRSSGRTEAFF; v_gene: TRBV30; j_gene: TRBJ1-1; d_gene: -; len: 13
CDR3nt: TGTGCCAGCAGTTACACAGTAAGCGGGGGTGACAATGAGCAGTTCTTC; CDR3aa: CASSYTVSGGDNEQFF; v_gene: TRBV6-5; j_gene: TRBJ2-1; d_gene: TRBD2; len: 16
CDR3nt: TGTGCCAGCAGGGCGACAGGGGGCAGCGAGCAGTACTTC; CDR3aa: CASRATGGSEQYF; v_gene: TRBV27; j_gene: TRBJ2-7; d_gene: TRBD1; len: 13
CDR3nt: TGTGCCAGTAGTAGGACCCTCCGGGACTTTGACGGCTACACCTTC; CDR3aa: CASSRTLRDFDGYTF; v_gene: TRBV19; j_gene: TRBJ1-2; d_gene: -; len: 15
CDR3nt: TGTGCCAGCAGCACGGGGGTTAGCGGGGGGCAAGAGACCCAGTACTTC; CDR3aa: CASSTGVSGGQETQYF; v_gene: TRBV5-4; j_gene: TRBJ2-5; d_gene: TRBD2; len: 16
CDR3nt: TGCAGCGTTGAGACAGGGGGCCGAGGCTACACCTTC; CDR3aa: CSVETGGRGYTF; v_gene: TRBV29-1; j_gene: TRBJ1-2; d_gene: TRBD1; len: 12
CDR3nt: TGTGCCAGCAGCCAGACAGGGGGCAGGGAGACGCTCAAGCTGTTTTTT; CDR3aa: CASSQTGGRETLKLFF; v_gene: TRBV7-9; j_gene: TRBJ2-2; d_gene: TRBD1; len: 16
CDR3nt: TGTGCCAGCAGCCTGACCCGAGAGGGCTATGGCTACACCTTC; CDR3aa: CASSLTREGYGYTF; v_gene: TRBV5-6; j_gene: TRBJ1-2; d_gene: -; len: 14
CDR3nt: TGCGCCAGCAGCCCATCAGGACTAGCGGGGGGGTGGAATGAGCAGTTCTTC; CDR3aa: CASSPSGLAGGWNEQFF; v_gene: TRBV5-1; j_gene: TRBJ2-1; d_gene: TRBD2; len: 17
CDR3nt: TGTGCCAGCAGCTTTGGGACAGTTCCTGAAGCTTTCTTT; CDR3aa: CASSFGTVPEAFF; v_gene: TRBV5-6; j_gene: TRBJ1-1; d_gene: TRBD1; len: 13
CDR3nt: TGTGCCTGGAAGCCGAGGGTCAGCGCCTACGAGCAGTACTTC; CDR3aa: CAWKPRVSAYEQYF; v_gene: TRBV30; j_gene: TRBJ2-7; d_gene: -; len: 14
CDR3nt: TGTGCCAGCAGGCTACAGGGGGCTAGCCAAGAGACCCAGTACTTC; CDR3aa: CASRLQGASQETQYF; v_gene: TRBV6-1; j_gene: TRBJ2-5; d_gene: TRBD1; len: 15
CDR3nt: -; CDR3aa: CASSQELRRRDTIYF; v_gene: TRBV4-3; j_gene: TRBJ1-3; d_gene: -; len: 15
CDR3nt: TGTGCCAGCAGCCGCCGGGGGGGGCCCTACGAGCAGTACTTC; CDR3aa: CASSRRGGPYEQYF; v_gene: TRBV7-8; j_gene: TRBJ2-7; d_gene: TRBD2; len: 14
CDR3nt: TGTGCCAGCAGTGACGTCGCAGGCCTCCCTCAAGGCACTGAAGCTTTCTTT; CDR3aa: CASSDVAGLPQGTEAFF; v_gene: TRBV6-1; j_gene: TRBJ1-1; d_gene: -; len: 17
CDR3nt: TGTGCCAGCAGGTCCAAGGGGATACCCTACGAGCAGTACTTC; CDR3aa: CASRSKGIPYEQYF; v_gene: TRBV11-2; j_gene: TRBJ2-7; d_gene: -; len: 14
CDR3nt: TGCGCCAGCAGCCAAGGGCTTGGCACAGATACGCAGTATTTT; CDR3aa: CASSQGLGTDTQYF; v_gene: TRBV4-3; j_gene: TRBJ2-3; d_gene: -; len: 14